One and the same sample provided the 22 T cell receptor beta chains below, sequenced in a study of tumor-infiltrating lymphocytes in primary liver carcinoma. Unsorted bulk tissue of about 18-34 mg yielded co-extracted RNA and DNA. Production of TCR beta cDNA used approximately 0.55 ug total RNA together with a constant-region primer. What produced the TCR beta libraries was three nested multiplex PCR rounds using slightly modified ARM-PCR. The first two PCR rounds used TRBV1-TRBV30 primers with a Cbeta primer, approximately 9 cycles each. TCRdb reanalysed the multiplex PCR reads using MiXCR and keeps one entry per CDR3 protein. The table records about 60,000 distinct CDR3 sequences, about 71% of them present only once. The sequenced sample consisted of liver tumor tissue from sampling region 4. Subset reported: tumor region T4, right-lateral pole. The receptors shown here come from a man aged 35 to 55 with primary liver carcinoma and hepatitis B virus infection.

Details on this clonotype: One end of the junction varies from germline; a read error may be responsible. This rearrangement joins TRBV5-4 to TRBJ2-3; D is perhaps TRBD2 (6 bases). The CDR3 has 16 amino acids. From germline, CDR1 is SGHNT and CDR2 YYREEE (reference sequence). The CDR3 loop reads CVISIPGGGFSDTQYF. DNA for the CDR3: TGTGTCATCAGTATTCCCGGGGGAGGTTTTTCAGATACTCAGTATTTT.

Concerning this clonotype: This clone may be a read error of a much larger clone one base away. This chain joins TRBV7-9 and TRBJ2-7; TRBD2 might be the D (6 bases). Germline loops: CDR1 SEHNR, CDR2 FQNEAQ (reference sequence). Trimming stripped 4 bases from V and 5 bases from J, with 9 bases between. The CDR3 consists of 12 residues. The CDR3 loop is CASSWPGDEQYF. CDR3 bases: TGTGCCAGCAGCTGGCCGGGGGACGAGCAGTACTTC.

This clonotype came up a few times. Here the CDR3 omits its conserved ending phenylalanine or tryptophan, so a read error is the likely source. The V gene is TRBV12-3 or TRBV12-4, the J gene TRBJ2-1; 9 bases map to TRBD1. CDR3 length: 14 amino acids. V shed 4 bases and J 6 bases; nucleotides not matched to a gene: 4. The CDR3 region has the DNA TGTGCCAGCAGTTGGGACAGGGATATCAATGAGCAGTTCTGC. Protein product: CASSWDRDINEQFC.

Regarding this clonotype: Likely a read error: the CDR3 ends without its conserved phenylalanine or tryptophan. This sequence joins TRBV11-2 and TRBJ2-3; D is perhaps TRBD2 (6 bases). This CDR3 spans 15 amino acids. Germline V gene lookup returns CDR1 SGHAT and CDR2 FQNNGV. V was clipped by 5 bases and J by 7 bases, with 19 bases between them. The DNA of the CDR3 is TGTGCCAGCAGCGTTGGGGGAGGACCGGCGTATACGCAGTATTCT. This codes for CASSVGGGPAYTQYS.

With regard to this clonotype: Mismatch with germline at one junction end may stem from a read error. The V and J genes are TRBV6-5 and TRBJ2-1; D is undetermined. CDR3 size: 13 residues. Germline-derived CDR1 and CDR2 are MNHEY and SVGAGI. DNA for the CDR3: TGTGCCAGCAGTTACTCGAATTGGTACGAGCAGATCTTC. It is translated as CASSYSNWYEQIF.

The CDR3 reads CASRKGPAVSEQYF. CDR3 nucleotides: TGTGCCAGCAGAAAAGGACCAGCGGTAAGCGAGCAGTACTTC. This chain uses TRBV6-6 with TRBJ2-7; possible D gene TRBD2, 5 bases. The CDR3 is 14 amino acids. V was clipped by 6 bases and J by 6 bases, with 18 bases between them. CDR1 and CDR2 from the germline V gene are MNHNY and SVGAGI (reference sequence).

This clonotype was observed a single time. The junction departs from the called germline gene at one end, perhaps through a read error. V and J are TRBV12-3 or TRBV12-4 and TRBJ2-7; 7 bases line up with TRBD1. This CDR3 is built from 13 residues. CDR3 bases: TGTGCCTGCAGACCGGGACAGTCCTACGAGCAGTACTTC. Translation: CACRPGQSYEQYF.

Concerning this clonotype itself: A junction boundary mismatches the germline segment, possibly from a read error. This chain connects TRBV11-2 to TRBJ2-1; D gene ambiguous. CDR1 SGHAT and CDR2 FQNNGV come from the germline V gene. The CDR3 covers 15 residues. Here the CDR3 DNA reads TGTGCAAGCAGCATAGCCCGGACCTATACTGATGAGCAGTTCTTC. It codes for CASSIARTYTDEQFF.

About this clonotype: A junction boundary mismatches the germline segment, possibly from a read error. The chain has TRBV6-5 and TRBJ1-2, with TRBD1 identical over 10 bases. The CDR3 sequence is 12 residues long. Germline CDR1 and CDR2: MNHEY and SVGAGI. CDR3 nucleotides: TGTGCCGGCAGCCACCGGGACAGGGGCTATACCTTC. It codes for CAGSHRDRGYTF.

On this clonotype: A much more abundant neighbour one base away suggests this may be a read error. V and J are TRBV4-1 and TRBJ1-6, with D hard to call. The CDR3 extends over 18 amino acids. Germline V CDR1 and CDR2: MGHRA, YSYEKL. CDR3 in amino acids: CASSQAVGVGMYNSPPHF. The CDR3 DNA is TGCGCCAGCAGCCAAGCGGTTGGGGTGGGGATGTATAATTCACCCCCCCACTTT.

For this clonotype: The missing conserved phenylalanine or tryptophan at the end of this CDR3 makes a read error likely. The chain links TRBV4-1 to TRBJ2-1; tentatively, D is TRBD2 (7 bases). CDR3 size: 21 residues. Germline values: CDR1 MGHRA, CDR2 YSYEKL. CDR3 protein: CVSSRGTRGQRFFTPTDEQFL. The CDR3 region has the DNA TGCGTCAGCAGCCGAGGTACGCGGGGGCAGAGGTTTTTCACCCCCACGGATGAGCAGTTCCTC.

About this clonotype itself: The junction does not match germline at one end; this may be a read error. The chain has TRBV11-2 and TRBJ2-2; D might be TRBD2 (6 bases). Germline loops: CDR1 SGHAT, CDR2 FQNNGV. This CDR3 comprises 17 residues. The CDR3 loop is CTNSLALGGANTGDLFF. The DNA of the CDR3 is TGTACCAACAGCCTAGCATTAGGAGGGGCGAACACCGGGGATCTGTTTTTT.

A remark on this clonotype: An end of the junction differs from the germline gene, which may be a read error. The CDR3 DNA reads as TGTGACAGCAGCCGGACACACGCAGGAGATGAAAAACAGTTTTTT. Residues: CDSSRTHAGDEKQFF. The genes are TRBV12-3 or TRBV12-4 and TRBJ1-4; TRBD1 might be the D (5 bases). This CDR3 spans 15 amino acids.

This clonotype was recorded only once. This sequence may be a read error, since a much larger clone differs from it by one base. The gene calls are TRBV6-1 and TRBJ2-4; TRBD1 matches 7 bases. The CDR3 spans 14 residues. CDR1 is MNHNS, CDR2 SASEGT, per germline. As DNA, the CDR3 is TGTACCAGCAGTGCACAGGGGACGCAAAACATTCAGTACTTC. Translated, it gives CTSSAQGTQNIQYF.

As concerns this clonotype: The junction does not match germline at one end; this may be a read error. The DNA for the CDR3 is TGTGCCAGCAGCTCCGAGGGTAGGCTGTCCCAGTATGGCTACACATTC. This encodes CASSSEGRLSQYGYTF. The V and J genes are TRBV7-9 and TRBJ1-2; D is undetermined. The V gene's germline CDR1 is SEHNR and CDR2 FQNEAQ (reference sequence). There are 16 residues in the CDR3.

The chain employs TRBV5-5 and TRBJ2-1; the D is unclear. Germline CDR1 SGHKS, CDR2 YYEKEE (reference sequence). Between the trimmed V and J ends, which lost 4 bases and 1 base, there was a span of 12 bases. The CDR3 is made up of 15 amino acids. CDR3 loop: CASSPVQYSYNEQFF. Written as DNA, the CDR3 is TGTGCCAGCAGCCCTGTACAGTATTCCTACAATGAGCAGTTCTTC.

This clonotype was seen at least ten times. The CDR3 DNA reads TGTGCCAGCAGTGCTAGCGGGACTCGGCTACACATTCAGTACTTC. This sequence encodes CASSASGTRLHIQYF. This chain uses TRBV28 with TRBJ2-4; 9 positions agree with TRBD2. The CDR3 contains 15 residues. Germline V gene data show CDR1 as MDHEN and CDR2 as SYDVKM. V lost 5 bases to trimming and J lost 8 bases; unmatched junction nucleotides: 10.

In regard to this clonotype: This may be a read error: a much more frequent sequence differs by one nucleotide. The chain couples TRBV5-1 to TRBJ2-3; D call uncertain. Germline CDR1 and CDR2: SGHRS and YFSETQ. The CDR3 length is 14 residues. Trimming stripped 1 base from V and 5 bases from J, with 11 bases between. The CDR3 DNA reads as TGCGCCAGCAGCTTGTGGGGTATGGGAGATACGCAGTATTTT. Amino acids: CASSLWGMGDTQYF.

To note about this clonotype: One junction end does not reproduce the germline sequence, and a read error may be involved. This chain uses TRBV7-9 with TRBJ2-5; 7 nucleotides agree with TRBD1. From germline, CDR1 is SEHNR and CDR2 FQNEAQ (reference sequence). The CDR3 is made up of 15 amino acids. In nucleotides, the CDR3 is TGCGCCAGCAGCAGCAGGGGGAGACTCCAGGAGACCCAGTACTTC. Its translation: CASSSRGRLQETQYF.

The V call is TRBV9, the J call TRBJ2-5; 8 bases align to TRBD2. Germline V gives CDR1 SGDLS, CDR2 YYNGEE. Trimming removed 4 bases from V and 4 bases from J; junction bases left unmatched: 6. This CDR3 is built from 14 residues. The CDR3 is CASSSRTSTETQYF. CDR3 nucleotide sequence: TGTGCCAGCAGCTCCCGGACTAGCACAGAGACCCAGTACTTC.

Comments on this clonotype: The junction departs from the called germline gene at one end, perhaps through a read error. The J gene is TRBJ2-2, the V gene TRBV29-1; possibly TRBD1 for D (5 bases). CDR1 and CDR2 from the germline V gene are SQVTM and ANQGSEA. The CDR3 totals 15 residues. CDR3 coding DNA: TGCAGCGTTAAAGGGGTAGCAGGTTTCACCGTGGAGCTGTTTTTT. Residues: CSVKGVAGFTVELFF.

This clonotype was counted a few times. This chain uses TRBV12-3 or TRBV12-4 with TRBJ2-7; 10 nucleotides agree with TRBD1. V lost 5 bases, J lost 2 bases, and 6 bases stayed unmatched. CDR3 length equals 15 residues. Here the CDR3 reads CASSVGGQGTYEQYF. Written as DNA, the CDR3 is TGTGCCAGCAGTGTCGGGGGACAGGGGACCTACGAGCAGTACTTC.